The 8 T cell receptor beta chains presented below share a single source sample, sequenced in a study of Ad26.COV2.S vaccination and SARS-CoV-2 variants. Sequencing was performed with immunoSEQ multiplex PCR; in TCRdb, only in-frame clones are kept and a portion is missing. Of about 350,000 clones listed, about 91% were seen once; the top ten hold 3% to 5%. The source was peripheral blood, collected after recovery from COVID-19. The receptor source for this set is a human donor who had recovered from COVID-19.

This chain joins TRBV6-5 and TRBJ2-1, with 12 positions matching TRBD2. The CDR3 runs 15 residues. Germline assignment: CDR1 MNHEY and CDR2 SVGAGI. J was trimmed by 7 bases and V by 2 bases; bases with no gene match: 3. The CDR3 here is CASSYASGGANEQFF. CDR3 sequence (DNA): TGTGCCAGCAGTTACGCTAGCGGGGGGGCTAATGAGCAGTTCTTC.

The gene calls are TRBV6-5 and TRBJ2-7; weak D call: TRBD1 (7 bases). The CDR3 totals 16 residues. In germline, CDR1 is MNHEY, CDR2 SVGAGI. The V gene lost 0 bases and the J gene lost 6 bases, with 18 bases spanning the gap. The CDR3 spells CASSYSIGGGGGEQYF. CDR3 sequence (DNA): TGTGCCAGCAGTTACTCGATTGGAGGGGGCGGCGGCGAGCAGTACTTC.

This clone was seen only once. V and J are TRBV7-2 and TRBJ1-4; maybe TRBD1 (6 bases). CDR3 size: 16 residues. The V end was cut by 2 bases, the J end by 3 bases, with 13 bases between. From germline, CDR1 is SGHTA and CDR2 FQGNSA. The CDR3 nucleotides are TGTGCCAGCAGCTTAACGCCCGGACAGCCTAATGAAAAACTGTTTTTT. Translation gives CASSLTPGQPNEKLFF. Looking up the rest from reference TRBV7-2 and TRBJ1-4 gives the full variable domain: GAGVSQSPSNKVTEKGKDVELRCDPISGHTALYWYRQSLGQGLEFLIYFQGNSAPDKSGLPSDRFSAERTGGSVSTLTIQRTQQEDSAVYLCASSLTPGQPNEKLFFGSGTQLSVL.

This rearrangement joins TRBV27 to TRBJ1-5; unclear D gene. The CDR3 totals 12 residues. Germline-derived CDR1 and CDR2 are MNHEY and SMNVEV (reference sequence). Trimming took 3 bases from V and 4 from J, leaving 4 bases between them. For the CDR3, the DNA is TGTGCCAGCAGTTTGCCGAATCAGCCCCAGCATTTT. This gives the protein CASSLPNQPQHF.

The rearrangement joins TRBV5-1 to TRBJ1-1; D may be TRBD1 (5 bases). Trimming took 0 bases from V and 4 from J, leaving 13 bases between them. Per germline, CDR1 SGHRS and CDR2 YFSETQ. CDR3 length: 15 residues. The CDR3 sequence is CASSLERGRGTEAFF. The DNA for the CDR3 is TGCGCCAGCAGCTTGGAACGGGGCCGAGGCACTGAAGCTTTCTTT.

This chain joins TRBV27 and TRBJ1-1, with D perhaps matching TRBD1 (6 bases). The germline CDR1 and CDR2 sequences are MNHEY and SMNVEV (reference sequence). This CDR3 contains 14 residues. The V end lost 6 bases, the J end lost 1 base, and 12 bases lay between the germline ends. This CDR3 is CASSLRGTNTEAFF. The DNA for the CDR3 is TGTGCCAGCAGCCTCAGGGGCACGAACACTGAAGCTTTCTTT.

The chain links TRBV6-1 to TRBJ1-5; 7 bases align to TRBD1. Unmatched junction bases numbered 5, after V lost 0 bases and J lost 3 bases. This CDR3 has 16 residues. From germline, CDR1 is MNHNS and CDR2 SASEGT. CDR3 amino acids: CASSEARGTLNQPQHF. The DNA for the CDR3 is TGTGCCAGCAGTGAAGCCAGGGGGACACTCAATCAGCCCCAGCATTTT.

J is TRBJ2-2 and V is TRBV19; D remains ambiguous. The V end lost 1 base, the J end lost 4 bases, and 7 bases lay between the germline ends. The CDR3 sequence is 14 residues long. Looked up from germline, CDR1 is LNHDA and CDR2 is SQIVND (reference sequence). Here the CDR3 reads CASSIGIGTGELFF. The DNA of the CDR3 is TGTGCCAGTAGTATAGGCATAGGCACCGGGGAGCTGTTTTTT.